Shown below are 32 T cell receptor beta chains from a single sample sequenced in a study of blood T cells in healthy people across ages. The authors ran a second PCR of 7 to 11 cycles using a sample-barcoded 5' primer and a J-beta primer mix. From the 5' RACE reads, TCRdb called clonotypes with MiXCR, one entry per CDR3 protein. This sample has 1,100,000 or so distinct CDR3 sequences, with around 43% found just once. Input material: blood. These receptors came from a woman aged 55-70 years in good health.

In its sample, this clonotype was seen a few times. The rearrangement links TRBV28 to TRBJ1-5; D unclear. The V gene's germline CDR1 is MDHEN and CDR2 SYDVKM. The germline V and J ends were trimmed by 4 bases and 4 bases, with 5 bases remaining between them. The CDR3 spans 12 residues. Here the CDR3 reads CASSSANQPQHF. The CDR3 DNA follows: TGTGCCAGCAGTTCTGCAAATCAGCCCCAGCATTTT.

V is TRBV2 and J is TRBJ2-6; TRBD1 is a possible D gene (5 bases). V was trimmed by 6 bases and J by 0 bases, leaving 18 bases between them. The CDR3 is 18 residues long. Germline V gene data show CDR1 as SNHLY and CDR2 as FYNNEI. CDR3 amino acids: CASRSTGNPFSGANVLTF. DNA for the CDR3: TGTGCCAGCAGGTCAACAGGAAATCCTTTCTCTGGGGCCAACGTCCTGACTTTC.

This clonotype was seen more than once but under ten times. J is TRBJ2-7 and V is TRBV6-5; 7 bases fit TRBD1. Germline loops: CDR1 MNHEY, CDR2 SVGAGI. CDR3 length: 16 amino acids. Losses at the gene ends were 0 bases for V and 0 bases for J; bases not matched to a gene: 5. Here the CDR3 reads CASSYSAGTVSYEQYF. CDR3 nucleotide sequence: TGTGCCAGCAGTTACTCGGCAGGGACAGTCTCCTACGAGCAGTACTTC.

The V and J genes are TRBV3-1 and TRBJ2-4; D is possibly TRBD1 (5 bases). CDR1 LGHDT and CDR2 YNNKEL come from the germline V gene (reference sequence). This CDR3 comprises 14 residues. Trimming cost V 1 base and J 4 bases, with 8 bases left between them. The DNA of the CDR3 is TGTGCCAGCAGCCAAGCGACAGCTAAAAACATTCAGTACTTC. It is translated as CASSQATAKNIQYF. The variable domain in full, completed from reference TRBV3-1 and TRBJ2-4, reads DTAVSQTPKYLVTQMGNDKSIKCEQNLGHDTMYWYKQDSKKFLKIMFSYNNKELIINETVPNRFSPKSPDKAHLNLHINSLELGDSAVYFCASSQATAKNIQYFGAGTRLSVL.

The chain combines TRBV12-3 or TRBV12-4 with TRBJ1-2; a weak D match, TRBD1 (5 bases). Trimming pared 2 bases from V and 2 bases from J, leaving 6 bases between. The length of the CDR3 is 13 residues. DNA for the CDR3: TGTGCCAGCAGTTTAAACAGGAACTATGGCTACACCTTC. Its protein product is CASSLNRNYGYTF.

The chain uses TRBV7-6 and TRBJ2-1, with TRBD1 matching over 7 bases. Germline values: CDR1 SGHVS, CDR2 FNYEAQ. The CDR3 length is 16 residues. With 5 bases clipped from V and 0 bases from J, the junction kept 7 bases outside the gene matches. This CDR3 reads CASSPTGWSSYNEQFF. The CDR3 DNA follows: TGTGCCAGCAGCCCGACAGGGTGGAGCTCCTACAATGAGCAGTTCTTC.

This clonotype was observed a handful of times. The junction departs from germline at one end; a sequencing error may be responsible. J is TRBJ2-7 and V is TRBV5-1; D may be TRBD1 (6 bases). Germline V gives CDR1 SGHRS, CDR2 YFSETQ. The CDR3 contains 13 residues. Here the CDR3 reads CASSTGTQEEQYF. In nucleotides, the CDR3 is TGTGCCAGCAGCACCGGGACACAAGAAGAGCAGTACTTC.

The gene calls are TRBV7-9 and TRBJ1-6; D may be TRBD1 (6 bases). The CDR3 runs to 16 residues. The V gene lost 2 bases and the J gene lost 10 bases, with 18 bases spanning the gap. Germline loops: CDR1 SEHNR, CDR2 FQNEAQ (reference sequence). This chain's CDR3 is CASSLHRAGVRSPLHF. In DNA, the CDR3 is TGTGCCAGCAGCTTACATCGTGCAGGGGTTCGGTCACCCCTCCACTTT.

This clonotype was picked up a small number of times. The chain has TRBV6-5 and TRBJ2-6; 7 positions match TRBD2. The germline CDR1 and CDR2 sequences are MNHEY and SVGAGI. V trimming: 7 bases; J trimming: 2 bases; junction bases outside the gene matches: 5. The CDR3 has 15 amino acids. In nucleotides, the CDR3 is TGTGCCAGCAAAACGGGGAGGGCTGGGGCCAACGTCCTGACTTTC. Its protein is CASKTGRAGANVLTF.

This clonotype has a handful of counts. The V gene is TRBV10-3, the J gene TRBJ2-1; D perhaps matches TRBD2 (6 bases). Trimming took 8 bases from V and 5 from J, leaving 13 bases between them. From germline, CDR1 is ENHRY and CDR2 SYGVKD. The length of the CDR3 is 13 residues. CDR3 in amino acids: CAIGDFGNNEQFF. For the CDR3, the DNA is TGTGCCATCGGGGACTTCGGAAACAATGAGCAGTTCTTC.

The rearrangement joins TRBV10-3 to TRBJ1-2, with D possibly being TRBD1 (6 bases). V gave up 10 bases and J gave up 4 bases, with 13 bases separating them. The length of the CDR3 is 12 residues. CDR1 is ENHRY, CDR2 SYGVKD, per germline. CDR3 nucleotide sequence: TGTGCCACATCAGGGGCACTCTATGGCTACACCTTC. Translated, it gives CATSGALYGYTF.

The table lists this clonotype with a few counts. The rearrangement joins TRBV20-1 to TRBJ2-3; possibly TRBD2 for D (5 bases). Trimming removed 5 bases at V and 0 bases at J, with 9 bases between. CDR1 is DFQATT, CDR2 SNEGSKA, per germline (reference sequence). The CDR3 sequence is 13 residues long. CDR3 in DNA: TGCAGTGCTTATCGGACTAGCACAGATACGCAGTATTTT. This gives the protein CSAYRTSTDTQYF.

This chain uses TRBV5-1 with TRBJ2-3, with 10 bases fitting TRBD2. V lost 1 base and J lost 4; bases outside the gene matches: 9. The CDR3 totals 17 residues. From germline, CDR1 is SGHRS and CDR2 YFSETQ. CDR3 region: CASSLRASGSSADTQYF. The CDR3 DNA reads as TGCGCCAGCAGCTTGAGGGCTAGCGGGAGTAGCGCAGATACGCAGTATTTT.

This clonotype occurred a few times. The chain links TRBV20-1 to TRBJ2-3; 8 bases fit TRBD2. CDR1 DFQATT and CDR2 SNEGSKA come from the germline V gene (reference sequence). J gave up 6 bases and V 5 bases, and 10 bases lay outside the gene matches. The CDR3 extends over 14 amino acids. DNA of the CDR3: TGCAGTGCTGCCCGGGCGGGAGGCTCGGATACGCAGTATTTT. As protein: CSAARAGGSDTQYF.

Comments on this clonotype: A read error may account for a junction end that differs from germline. The CDR3 nucleotides are TGTGCCAGCAGCCTCCCCGGGACAGGAATGAACACTGGAGCTTTCTTT. Amino acids: CASSLPGTGMNTGAFF. V is TRBV3-1 and J is TRBJ1-1, with TRBD1 matching over 8 bases. The CDR3 contains 16 residues. Per the germline V gene, CDR1 is LGHDT and CDR2 is YNNKEL (reference sequence).

V gene TRBV6-5 combines with J gene TRBJ1-4; 10 bases align to TRBD1. V lost 0 bases and J lost 2; bases outside the gene matches: 6. The germline CDR1 and CDR2 sequences are MNHEY and SVGAGI. This CDR3 contains 18 residues. The DNA for the CDR3 is TGTGCCAGCAGTTACTCGATGGGACAGGGGCCTACTAATGAAAAACTGTTTTTT. This sequence encodes CASSYSMGQGPTNEKLFF.

The chain uses TRBV18 and TRBJ2-4; 9 bases match TRBD2. CDR3 length: 19 amino acids. V dropped 3 bases and J dropped 0; count of bases not matched to a gene: 12. CDR1 and CDR2 from the germline V gene are KGHSH and LQKENI. The CDR3 bases are TGTGCCAGCTCACCGGGGACTAGCCCGGGAGGGAGAGCCAAAAACATTCAGTACTTC. Its translation is CASSPGTSPGGRAKNIQYF.

This chain links TRBV10-3 with TRBJ2-7; 9 bases align to TRBD1. Germline CDR1 and CDR2: ENHRY and SYGVKD. V gave up 3 bases and J gave up 0 bases; unmatched junction bases: 3. This CDR3 has 15 amino acids. The CDR3 spells CAISDQTGGSYEQYF. In nucleotides, the CDR3 is TGTGCCATCAGTGACCAGACAGGGGGCTCCTACGAGCAGTACTTC.

The genes are TRBV20-1 and TRBJ2-7; 8 bases agree with TRBD2. The CDR3 runs 17 residues. Germline CDR1 and CDR2: DFQATT and SNEGSKA (reference sequence). V gave up 2 bases and J gave up 3 bases; unmatched junction bases: 15. The CDR3 loop is CSARRDTDSGTRYEQYF. CDR3 DNA: TGCAGTGCTAGACGGGACACCGATAGCGGGACCCGCTACGAGCAGTACTTC.

The V call is TRBV9, the J call TRBJ1-2; the D is unclear. Germline CDR1 is SGDLS and CDR2 is YYNGEE. The CDR3 has 16 residues. Trimming shortened V by 3 bases and J by 0 bases, and 15 bases separated the two germline ends. The CDR3 DNA is TGTGCCAGCAGCGGCCAATCCAACATGGCTAACTATGGCTACACCTTC. Residues: CASSGQSNMANYGYTF.

The chain employs TRBV3-1 and TRBJ2-1; possibly TRBD2 for D (5 bases). CDR1 LGHDT and CDR2 YNNKEL come from the germline V gene (reference sequence). V was trimmed by 6 bases and J by 7 bases, leaving 19 bases between them. The CDR3 covers 15 residues. The CDR3 region is CASSILGSSRNEQFF. DNA of the CDR3: TGTGCCAGCAGTATTCTAGGGAGTAGCCGGAATGAGCAGTTCTTC.

V gene TRBV28 combines with J gene TRBJ2-5; possibly TRBD1 for D (6 bases). This CDR3 has 13 amino acids. The germline V and J ends were trimmed by 6 bases and 1 base, with 9 bases remaining between them. Germline-derived CDR1 and CDR2 are MDHEN and SYDVKM. The CDR3: CASRQDSQETQYF. CDR3 sequence (DNA): TGTGCCAGCAGGCAGGACAGCCAAGAGACCCAGTACTTC.

The V call is TRBV15, the J call TRBJ1-3, with D unresolved. Trimming took 1 base from V and 8 from J, leaving 12 bases between them. The CDR3 consists of 14 residues. Germline CDR1 is LNHNV and CDR2 is YYDKDF (reference sequence). The CDR3 DNA reads as TGTGCCACCAGCAGAGTACAGCCCGGAGACACCATATATTTT. Its protein product is CATSRVQPGDTIYF.

This clonotype was seen more than once but under ten times. The chain uses TRBV10-3 and TRBJ2-7, with 10 bases identical to TRBD1. The CDR3 contains 12 residues. CDR1 is ENHRY and CDR2 is SYGVKD in the germline V gene. Trimming took 11 bases from V and 4 from J; bases not matched to a gene: 5. The CDR3 loop is CAAGTGDYEQYF. CDR3 sequence (DNA): TGTGCCGCAGGGACAGGGGATTACGAGCAGTACTTC.

V and J are TRBV28 and TRBJ2-1, with 8 bases matching TRBD1. From germline, CDR1 is MDHEN and CDR2 SYDVKM. Trimming took 7 bases from V and 7 from J; bases not matched to a gene: 15. The CDR3 sequence is 16 residues long. The DNA of the CDR3 is TGTGCCAGCACCTATTACCGGGACAGGCGACGGAATGAGCAGTTCTTC. It encodes CASTYYRDRRRNEQFF.

The chain carries TRBV11-2 and TRBJ1-2; D is uncertain. V was shortened by 2 bases and J by 3 bases, with 13 bases between the two germline ends. This CDR3 comprises 15 residues. The germline gives CDR1 SGHAT, CDR2 FQNNGV. CDR3 region: CASSLKIKADYGYTF. DNA for the CDR3: TGTGCCAGCAGCTTAAAGATAAAAGCTGACTATGGCTACACCTTC.

The rearrangement joins TRBV7-3 to TRBJ2-5; 8 bases are shared with TRBD1. This CDR3 region has 13 residues. Germline V lookup: CDR1 SGHTA, CDR2 FQGTGA. J gave up 5 bases and V 3 bases, and 2 bases lay outside the gene matches. CDR3: CASSLDRDETQYF. The CDR3 nucleotides are TGTGCCAGCAGCTTGGACAGGGACGAGACCCAGTACTTC.

This clonotype has a handful of counts. The chain carries TRBV4-1 and TRBJ1-5, with TRBD1 as a possible D gene (6 bases). The length of the CDR3 is 14 residues. The V end lost 1 base, the J end lost 10 bases, and 14 bases lay between the germline ends. Per the germline V gene, CDR1 is MGHRA and CDR2 is YSYEKL. CDR3 residues: CASSQGFPGEPQHF. CDR3 in DNA: TGCGCCAGCAGCCAAGGCTTCCCAGGGGAACCCCAGCATTTT.

The chain is built from TRBV29-1 and TRBJ2-7; tentative D call: TRBD1 (6 bases). CDR1 and CDR2 from the germline V gene are SQVTM and ANQGSEA. The length of the CDR3 is 14 residues. The V gene lost 4 bases and the J gene lost 0 bases, with 13 bases spanning the gap. The CDR3 is CSVARTANSYEQYF. The CDR3 coding sequence is TGCAGCGTTGCGAGGACAGCAAACTCCTACGAGCAGTACTTC.

The V and J genes are TRBV12-3 or TRBV12-4 and TRBJ2-1; D may be TRBD2 (6 bases). The V end lost 5 bases, the J end lost 3 bases, and 14 bases lay between the germline ends. CDR3 length: 15 residues. CDR3: CASSPGGTFYNEQFF. For the CDR3, the DNA is TGTGCCAGCAGTCCTGGCGGGACTTTCTACAATGAGCAGTTCTTC.

This clonotype appeared a few times. This chain links TRBV7-2 with TRBJ2-3, with a tentative D call TRBD2 (5 bases). V shed 7 bases and J shed 1 base, with 18 bases lying between them. In germline, CDR1 is SGHTA, CDR2 FQGNSA. This CDR3 is 16 amino acids long. CDR3 in DNA: TGTGCCAGCACCTATATCGTTAGCGCGGGCACAGATACGCAGTATTTT. It translates to CASTYIVSAGTDTQYF.

The chain carries TRBV13 and TRBJ2-5; 9 positions match TRBD1. Germline V lookup: CDR1 PRHDT, CDR2 FYEKMQ (reference sequence). V lost 2 bases to trimming and J lost 1 base; unmatched junction nucleotides: 2. The CDR3 runs to 15 residues. The CDR3 bases are TGTGCCAGCAGCTTACGGACAGGGGTCCAAGAGACCCAGTACTTC. Its translation: CASSLRTGVQETQYF.